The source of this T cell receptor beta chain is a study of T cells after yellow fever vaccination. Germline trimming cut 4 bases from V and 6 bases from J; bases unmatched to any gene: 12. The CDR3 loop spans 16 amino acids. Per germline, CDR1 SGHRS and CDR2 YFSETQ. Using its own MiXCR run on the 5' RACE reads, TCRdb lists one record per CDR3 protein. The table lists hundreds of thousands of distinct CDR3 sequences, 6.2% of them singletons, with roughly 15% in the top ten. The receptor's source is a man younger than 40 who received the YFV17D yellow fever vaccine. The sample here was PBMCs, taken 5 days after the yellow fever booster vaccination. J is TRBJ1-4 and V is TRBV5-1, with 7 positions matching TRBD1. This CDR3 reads CASSPGGTGTDEKLFF. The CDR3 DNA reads TGCGCCAGCAGCCCCGGGGGCACCGGGACAGATGAAAAACTGTTTTTT.